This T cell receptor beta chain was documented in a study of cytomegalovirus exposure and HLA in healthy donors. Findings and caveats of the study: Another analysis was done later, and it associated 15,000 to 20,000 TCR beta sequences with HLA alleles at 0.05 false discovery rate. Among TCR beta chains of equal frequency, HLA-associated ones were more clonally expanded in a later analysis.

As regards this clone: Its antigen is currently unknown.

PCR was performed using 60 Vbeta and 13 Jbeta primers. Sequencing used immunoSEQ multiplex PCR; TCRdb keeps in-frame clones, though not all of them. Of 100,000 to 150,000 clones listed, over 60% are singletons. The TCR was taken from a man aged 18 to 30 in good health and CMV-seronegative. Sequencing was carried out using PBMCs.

CDR3: CASSFSQSNYGYTF. CDR3 in DNA: TGTGCCAGCAGTTTTTCACAAAGTAACTATGGCTACACCTTC. V and J are TRBV28 and TRBJ1-2; D unresolved. The V gene's germline CDR1 is MDHEN and CDR2 SYDVKM. CDR3 length: 14 amino acids. V was shortened by 3 bases and J by 1 base, with 9 bases between the two germline ends.